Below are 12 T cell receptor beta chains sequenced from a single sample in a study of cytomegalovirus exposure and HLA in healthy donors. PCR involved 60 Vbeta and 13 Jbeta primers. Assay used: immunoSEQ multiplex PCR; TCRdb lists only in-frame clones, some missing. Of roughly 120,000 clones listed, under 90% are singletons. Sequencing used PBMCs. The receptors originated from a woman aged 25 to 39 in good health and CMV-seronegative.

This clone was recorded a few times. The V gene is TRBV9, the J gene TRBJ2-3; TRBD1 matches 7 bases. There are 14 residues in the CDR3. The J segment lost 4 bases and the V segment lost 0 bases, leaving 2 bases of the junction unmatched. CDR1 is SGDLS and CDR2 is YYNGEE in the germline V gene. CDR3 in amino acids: CASSVAQGADTQYF. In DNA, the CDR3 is TGTGCCAGCAGCGTAGCCCAGGGGGCAGATACGCAGTATTTT.

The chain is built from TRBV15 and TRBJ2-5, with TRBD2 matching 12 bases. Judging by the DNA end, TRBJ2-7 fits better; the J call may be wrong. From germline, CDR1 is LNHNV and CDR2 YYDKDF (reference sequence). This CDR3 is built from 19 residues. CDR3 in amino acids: CATSREGGATSGRTNEQYF. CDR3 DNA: TGTGCCACCAGCAGAGAAGGGGGGGCTACTAGCGGGAGGACTAACGAGCAGTACTTC.

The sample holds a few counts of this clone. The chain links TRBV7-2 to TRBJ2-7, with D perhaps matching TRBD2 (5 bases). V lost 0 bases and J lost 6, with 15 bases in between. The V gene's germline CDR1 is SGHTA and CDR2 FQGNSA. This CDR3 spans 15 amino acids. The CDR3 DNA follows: TGTGCCAGCAGCTTAGCGACGGACCTCGGGATCGAGCAGTACTTC. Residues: CASSLATDLGIEQYF.

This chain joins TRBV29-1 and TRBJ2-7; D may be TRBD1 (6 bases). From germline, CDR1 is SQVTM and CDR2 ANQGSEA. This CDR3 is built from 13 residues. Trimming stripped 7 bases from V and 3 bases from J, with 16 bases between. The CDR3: CSARTEGLYEQYF. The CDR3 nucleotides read TGCAGCGCACGGACAGAGGGGCTCTACGAGCAGTACTTC.

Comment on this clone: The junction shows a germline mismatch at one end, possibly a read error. CDR3: CSSSAKSGGSYNEQFF. CDR3 coding DNA: TGTTCCAGCAGCGCCAAGTCAGGGGGCTCCTACAATGAGCAGTTCTTC. The genes are TRBV7-9 and TRBJ2-1; 7 nucleotides align to TRBD1. The V gene's germline CDR1 is SEHNR and CDR2 FQNEAQ (reference sequence). This CDR3 contains 16 residues. The variable domain in full, with the rest retrieved from reference TRBV7-9 and TRBJ2-1, is DTGVSQNPRHKITKRGQNVTFRCDPISEHNRLYWYRQTLGQGPEFLTYFQNEAQLEKSRLLSDRFSAERPKGSFSTLEIQRTEQGDSAMYLCSSSAKSGGSYNEQFFGPGTRLTVL.

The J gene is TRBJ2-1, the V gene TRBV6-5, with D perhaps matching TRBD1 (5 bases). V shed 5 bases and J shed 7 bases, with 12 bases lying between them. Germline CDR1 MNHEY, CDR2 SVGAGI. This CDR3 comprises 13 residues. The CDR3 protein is CASSILPGNEQFF. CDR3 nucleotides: TGTGCCAGCAGTATACTGCCAGGGAATGAGCAGTTCTTC.

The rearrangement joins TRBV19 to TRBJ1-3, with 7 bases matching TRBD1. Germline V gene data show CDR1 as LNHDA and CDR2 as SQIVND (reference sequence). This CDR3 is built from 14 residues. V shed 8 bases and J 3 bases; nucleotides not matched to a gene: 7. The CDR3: CASGTQGRGNTIYF. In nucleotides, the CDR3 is TGTGCCAGTGGAACACAGGGGCGTGGAAACACCATATATTTT.

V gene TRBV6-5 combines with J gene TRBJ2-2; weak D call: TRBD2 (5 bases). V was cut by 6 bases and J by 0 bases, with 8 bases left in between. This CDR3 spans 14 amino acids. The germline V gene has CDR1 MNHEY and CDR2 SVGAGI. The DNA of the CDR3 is TGTGCCAGCAGCCGGGGATCGAACACCGGGGAGCTGTTTTTT. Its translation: CASSRGSNTGELFF.

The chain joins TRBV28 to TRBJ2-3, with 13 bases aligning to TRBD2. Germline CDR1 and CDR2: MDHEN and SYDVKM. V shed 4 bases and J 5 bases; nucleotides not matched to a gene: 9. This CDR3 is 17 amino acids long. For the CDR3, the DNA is TGTGCCAGCAGTTACCTAGGGCGACTAGCGGGAGGAGATACGCAGTATTTT. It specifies CASSYLGRLAGGDTQYF.

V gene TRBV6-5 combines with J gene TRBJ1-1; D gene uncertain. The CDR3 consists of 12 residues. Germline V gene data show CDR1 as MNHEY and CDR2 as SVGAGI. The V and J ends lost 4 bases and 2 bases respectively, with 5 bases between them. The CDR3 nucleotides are TGTGCCAGCAGTTCCACTAACACTGAAGCTTTCTTT. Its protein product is CASSSTNTEAFF.

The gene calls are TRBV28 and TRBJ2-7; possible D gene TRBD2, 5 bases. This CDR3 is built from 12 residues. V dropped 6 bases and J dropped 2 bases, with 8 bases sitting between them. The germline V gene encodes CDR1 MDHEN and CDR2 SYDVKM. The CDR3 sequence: CASRDSTYEQYF. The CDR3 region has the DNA TGTGCCAGCAGGGACTCCACCTACGAGCAGTACTTC.

CDR3 sequence reads: CASSPSGRNTGELFF. The CDR3 region has the DNA TGCGCCAGCAGCCCTAGCGGAAGGAACACCGGGGAGCTGTTTTTT. This sequence joins TRBV5-1 and TRBJ2-2; 7 positions agree with TRBD2. V lost 4 bases, J lost 1 base, and 4 bases stayed unmatched. This CDR3 has 15 residues. The germline V gene has CDR1 SGHRS and CDR2 YFSETQ.